This TCR beta chain is from a study of blood T cells in healthy people across ages. Notes on the study in general: Among T cells, TCR beta diversity per million cells dropped roughly linearly as age rose.

A second PCR of 7 to 11 cycles used a sample-barcoded 5' primer and a J-beta primer mix. TCRdb independently ran MiXCR on the 5' RACE reads; one entry per CDR3 protein. The table lists around 790,000 distinct CDR3 sequences, around 45% of them singletons. This clonotype has more than one count but fewer than ten. Antigen specificity is unknown. This CDR3 is built from 11 residues. Germline V gives CDR1 SQVTM, CDR2 ANQGSEA. This rearrangement joins TRBV29-1 to TRBJ2-5; D gene uncertain. The last part of the DNA fits TRBJ2-7 better; the J call may be wrong. This clonotype was obtained from a man aged 55 to 69 in good health. Input material: blood. DNA for the CDR3: TGCAGCGTTAACCTGGTCCACGAGCAGTACTTC. It yields the protein CSVNLVHEQYF.